The 27 T cell receptor beta chains presented below share a single source sample, sequenced in a study of T cells in Graves' hyperthyroidism and ophthalmopathy. The TCR beta CDR3 regions underwent amplification using RNA transcripts as the source. HTBI primers were used for first-round RT-PCR of the TCR CDR3. TCRdb used MiXCR to reprocess the multiplex PCR reads, holding one entry per CDR3 protein. The sample has hundreds of thousands of distinct CDR3 sequences, about 15% seen once. The sequenced sample was blood. The receptors were gathered from a woman between 25 and 40 years old with Graves' hyperthyroidism.

This clonotype was found a few times. The genes are TRBV4-2 and TRBJ2-5, with 8 bases matching TRBD2. CDR3 length: 16 amino acids. Trimming cost V 1 base and J 2 bases; bases outside gene matches: 6. CDR1 and CDR2 from the germline V gene are LGHNA and YNFKEQ. CDR3 residues: CASSQGLAGIQETQYF. CDR3 nucleotides: TGTGCCAGCAGCCAAGGGTTAGCGGGAATACAAGAGACCCAGTACTTC.

Written as DNA, the CDR3 is TGCAGTGCTAGGACTAGCGGGAGGGCCTCGGAGCAGTTCTTC. This gives the protein CSARTSGRASEQFF. This chain links TRBV20-1 with TRBJ2-1, with 14 bases identical to TRBD2. Germline V gene sequence: CDR1 DFQATT, CDR2 SNEGSKA (reference sequence). The CDR3 extends over 14 amino acids. V dropped 3 bases and J dropped 10; count of bases not matched to a gene: 5.

This clonotype was counted between two and nine times. This chain links TRBV7-3 with TRBJ2-1; 8 bases are shared with TRBD2. The CDR3 has 15 residues. Looked up from germline, CDR1 is SGHTA and CDR2 is FQGTGA. V shed 5 bases and J 4 bases; nucleotides not matched to a gene: 7. CDR3 in DNA: TGTGCCAGCAGCCCGAATAGCGGGGCTTACAATGAGCAGTTCTTC. Protein product: CASSPNSGAYNEQFF.

This clonotype was detected ten times or more. V is TRBV6-8 and J is TRBJ2-7; D is unresolved. V gave up 0 bases and J gave up 4 bases, with 16 bases separating them. This CDR3 region has 16 residues. Germline V gives CDR1 MNHGY, CDR2 SAAAGT. The CDR3 DNA reads as TGTGCCAGCAGTTACTCGAGCGCCGGTGGTGTGTACGAGCAGTACTTC. Residues: CASSYSSAGGVYEQYF.

J is TRBJ2-7 and V is TRBV28, with D tentatively TRBD1 or TRBD2 (5 bases each). Germline CDR1 reads MDHEN; CDR2 reads SYDVKM. The length of the CDR3 is 12 residues. The V and J ends lost 8 bases and 2 bases respectively, with 10 bases between them. CDR3 sequence reads: CASGTSTYEQYF. CDR3 DNA: TGTGCCAGCGGGACCTCAACCTACGAGCAGTACTTC.

V usage is TRBV29-1 and J usage is TRBJ1-5; D call uncertain. V gave up 7 bases and J gave up 7 bases, with 14 bases separating them. This CDR3 has 12 amino acids. Germline CDR1 reads SQVTM; CDR2 reads ANQGSEA. CDR3 sequence (DNA): TGCAGCGCCCGCCTGGGTGAGCAGCCCCAGCATTTT. This translates into CSARLGEQPQHF. The variable domain in full, with the rest retrieved from reference TRBV29-1 and TRBJ1-5, is SAVISQKPSRDICQRGTSLTIQCQVDSQVTMMFWYRQQPGQSLTLIATANQGSEATYESGFVIDKFPISRPNLTFSTLTVSNMSPEDSSIYLCSARLGEQPQHFGDGTRLSIL.

This rearrangement joins TRBV27 to TRBJ2-3, with TRBD1 as a possible D gene (6 bases). The CDR3 contains 14 residues. The germline CDR1 and CDR2 sequences are MNHEY and SMNVEV (reference sequence). V lost 5 bases and J 7 bases, leaving 16 bases between the germline ends. CDR3 loop: CASSPADRLHTQYF. The CDR3 DNA follows: TGTGCCAGCAGTCCAGCCGACAGGTTGCATACGCAGTATTTT.

At least ten counts were recorded for this clonotype. The chain carries TRBV20-1 and TRBJ2-1; 7 bases are shared with TRBD2. CDR1 and CDR2 (germline): DFQATT, SNEGSKA (reference sequence). The CDR3 length is 17 residues. The J segment lost 0 bases and the V segment lost 0 bases, leaving 8 bases of the junction unmatched. Here the CDR3 DNA reads TGCAGTGCTAGAGATGGCCTAGCGGTAAGCTCCTACAATGAGCAGTTCTTC. Amino acids: CSARDGLAVSSYNEQFF.

The V gene is TRBV6-1, the J gene TRBJ2-1; 11 bases line up with TRBD2. Germline loops: CDR1 MNHNS, CDR2 SASEGT. The CDR3 is made up of 20 amino acids. Trimming at V came to 1 base and at J to 8 bases, leaving 19 bases not matched to a gene. CDR3 coding DNA: TGTGCCAGCAGTGAAGTACCTTCAGGCTTACTAGCGGGAGCTCGCCATGAGCAGTTCTTC. Translation: CASSEVPSGLLAGARHEQFF.

This clonotype was seen many times. J is TRBJ2-3 and V is TRBV30; the match to TRBD2 covers 9 bases. V gave up 4 bases and J gave up 3 bases; unmatched junction bases: 2. Germline V gives CDR1 GTSNPN, CDR2 SVGIG (reference sequence). The CDR3 length is 13 residues. CDR3 sequence reads: CAWTSGNTDTQYF. CDR3 DNA: TGTGCCTGGACTAGCGGGAATACAGATACGCAGTATTTT.

This clonotype has a count of ten or more. This sequence joins TRBV3-1 and TRBJ1-5, with D uncertain. Germline loops: CDR1 LGHDT, CDR2 YNNKEL (reference sequence). The CDR3 is made up of 13 amino acids. Trimming shortened V by 1 base and J by 2 bases, and 3 bases separated the two germline ends. The CDR3 loop reads CASSQGGNQPQHF. The CDR3 DNA follows: TGTGCCAGCAGCCAAGGGGGCAATCAGCCCCAGCATTTT. The full variable domain, with the rest looked up from reference TRBV3-1 and TRBJ1-5, is DTAVSQTPKYLVTQMGNDKSIKCEQNLGHDTMYWYKQDSKKFLKIMFSYNNKELIINETVPNRFSPKSPDKAHLNLHINSLELGDSAVYFCASSQGGNQPQHFGDGTRLSIL.

As to this clonotype: A much larger clone differs by one base, so this may be a read error. The chain couples TRBV6-2 or TRBV6-3 to TRBJ2-5; D might be TRBD1 (5 bases). CDR1 and CDR2 (germline): MNHEY, SVGEGT. V was shortened by 0 bases and J by 7 bases, with 18 bases between the two germline ends. The CDR3 has 16 amino acids. The CDR3 loop reads CASSYSGAGWEGTQYF. The CDR3 coding sequence is TGTGCCAGCAGTTACTCAGGAGCAGGGTGGGAAGGGACCCAGTACTTC.

This clonotype was recorded many times. The genes are TRBV30 and TRBJ1-2; no firm D call. Per germline, CDR1 GTSNPN and CDR2 SVGIG (reference sequence). Trimming stripped 4 bases from V and 8 bases from J, with 14 bases between. The CDR3 runs to 12 residues. Here the CDR3 DNA reads TGTGCCTGGAAGGAGACCGGGTACGGCTACACCTTC. Translated, it gives CAWKETGYGYTF.

This clonotype was counted many times. The rearrangement links TRBV20-1 to TRBJ2-3; D gene unclear. The CDR3 is made up of 15 amino acids. V lost 6 bases and J 3 bases, leaving 19 bases between the germline ends. CDR1 DFQATT and CDR2 SNEGSKA come from the germline V gene (reference sequence). DNA for the CDR3: TGCAGTGCCCCGCTGGCTAGATGGGGTACAGATACGCAGTATTTT. The encoded protein is CSAPLARWGTDTQYF.

This clonotype was seen repeatedly, ten times or more. The rearrangement joins TRBV5-1 to TRBJ2-7, with 9 bases aligning to TRBD1. The CDR3 is 14 amino acids. With V trimmed by 4 bases and J by 3 bases, 5 bases remained unmatched. Germline V lookup: CDR1 SGHRS, CDR2 YFSETQ. The CDR3 sequence is CASSHGQGSYEQYF. For the CDR3, the DNA is TGCGCCAGCAGCCACGGACAGGGGAGCTACGAGCAGTACTTC.

The rearrangement links TRBV12-3 or TRBV12-4 to TRBJ1-1; unclear D gene. The V end was cut by 10 bases, the J end by 1 base, with 13 bases between. The CDR3 extends over 13 amino acids. This chain's CDR3 is CANTLWGNTEAFF. The CDR3 DNA reads as TGTGCCAACACCCTGTGGGGGAACACTGAAGCTTTCTTT.

This clonotype was detected only a few times. The chain has TRBV12-3 or TRBV12-4 and TRBJ1-6; tentative D call: TRBD1 (5 bases). The CDR3 length is 15 residues. V was cut by 3 bases and J by 4 bases, with 10 bases left in between. CDR3 sequence (DNA): TGTGCCAGCAGTTTTTGGCGGGGGTATAATTCACCCCTCCACTTT. Its protein product is CASSFWRGYNSPLHF.

This clonotype has more than one count but fewer than ten. The chain recombines TRBV7-2 with TRBJ2-1, with a possible D match to TRBD1 (5 bases). The ends were cut back, 8 bases at V and 2 bases at J, with 13 bases in the middle. The CDR3 covers 14 residues. The germline CDR1 and CDR2 sequences are SGHTA and FQGNSA. CDR3 sequence (DNA): TGTGCCAGCGGGGCAGTTCCCACCTACAATGAGCAGTTCTTC. Protein: CASGAVPTYNEQFF. Full variable domain (rest looked up from reference TRBV7-2 and TRBJ2-1): GAGVSQSPSNKVTEKGKDVELRCDPISGHTALYWYRQSLGQGLEFLIYFQGNSAPDKSGLPSDRFSAERTGGSVSTLTIQRTQQEDSAVYLCASGAVPTYNEQFFGPGTRLTVL.

The rearrangement joins TRBV10-3 to TRBJ1-1, with D possibly being TRBD1 (6 bases). V dropped 8 bases and J dropped 5 bases, with 15 bases sitting between them. CDR1 is ENHRY and CDR2 is SYGVKD in the germline V gene. This CDR3 contains 13 residues. The CDR3 spells CAIAEGGGTEAFF. As DNA, the CDR3 is TGTGCCATCGCGGAGGGGGGCGGGACTGAAGCTTTCTTT.

This clonotype has only a few counts. The chain uses TRBV30 and TRBJ2-2; D is uncertain. CDR1 and CDR2 from the germline V gene are GTSNPN and SVGIG (reference sequence). V was shortened by 3 bases and J by 1 base, with 9 bases between the two germline ends. The CDR3 spans 14 residues. CDR3 amino acids: CAWRTDKNTGELFF. CDR3 coding DNA: TGTGCCTGGAGGACGGATAAGAACACCGGGGAGCTGTTTTTT.

Only a few counts were recorded for this clonotype. V gene TRBV28 combines with J gene TRBJ1-6; D is perhaps TRBD1 (5 bases). Trimming removed 7 bases at V and 4 bases at J, with 8 bases between. This CDR3 region has 13 residues. Germline CDR1 MDHEN, CDR2 SYDVKM. CDR3 amino acids: CASTGQYNSPLHF. The CDR3 DNA is TGTGCCAGCACAGGGCAGTATAATTCACCCCTCCACTTT.

The chain is built from TRBV7-8 and TRBJ2-4; 7 bases map to TRBD2. The CDR3 loop spans 16 amino acids. Losses at the gene ends were 1 base for V and 7 bases for J; bases not matched to a gene: 10. Per germline, CDR1 SGHVS and CDR2 FQNEAQ. Here the CDR3 DNA reads TGTGCCAGCAGCTTAGTGGGGGGAGGGCCTCTTAACATTCAGTACTTC. It is translated as CASSLVGGGPLNIQYF. The variable domain in full, completed from reference TRBV7-8 and TRBJ2-4, reads GAGVSQSPRYKVAKRGQDVALRCDPISGHVSLFWYQQALGQGPEFLTYFQNEAQLDKSGLPSDRFFAERPEGSVSTLKIQRTQQEDSAVYLCASSLVGGGPLNIQYFGAGTRLSVL.

CDR3 sequence (DNA): TGTGCCAGCAGCTTACTAGCGGGAGTTGGGGACACCGGGGAGCTGTTTTTT. It is translated as CASSLLAGVGDTGELFF. The V gene is TRBV7-9, the J gene TRBJ2-2; 10 positions agree with TRBD2. Losses at the gene ends were 2 bases for V and 3 bases for J; bases not matched to a gene: 6. This CDR3 is 17 amino acids long. The germline gives CDR1 SEHNR, CDR2 FQNEAQ (reference sequence).

In this sample, this clonotype turned up many times. This chain joins TRBV9 and TRBJ2-5; D unclear. Germline loops: CDR1 SGDLS, CDR2 YYNGEE. This CDR3 spans 15 amino acids. Trimming took 0 bases from V and 0 from J, leaving 9 bases between them. The DNA of the CDR3 is TGTGCCAGCAGCGTAGGGGGTGTCTACCAAGAGACCCAGTACTTC. Amino acid sequence: CASSVGGVYQETQYF.

This chain joins TRBV7-3 and TRBJ2-2; D call uncertain. The ends were cut back, 4 bases at V and 0 bases at J, with 9 bases in the middle. The germline CDR1 and CDR2 sequences are SGHTA and FQGTGA. This CDR3 comprises 15 residues. The CDR3 reads CASSSMGTNTGELFF. CDR3 nucleotide sequence: TGTGCCAGCAGCTCAATGGGAACGAACACCGGGGAGCTGTTTTTT.

This clonotype was seen ten or more times. The V call is TRBV7-2, the J call TRBJ1-4, with D hard to call. V lost 5 bases, J lost 3 bases, and 19 bases lay in between. Germline V lookup: CDR1 SGHTA, CDR2 FQGNSA. The CDR3 covers 17 residues. The CDR3 region is CASSRESRNFANEKLFF. The CDR3 DNA reads TGTGCCAGCAGCAGGGAGAGTCGGAATTTTGCTAATGAAAAACTGTTTTTT.

The chain has TRBV24-1 and TRBJ2-1, with 7 bases lining up with TRBD2. Germline-derived CDR1 and CDR2 are KGHDR and SFDVKD. CDR3 length: 15 residues. The V gene end was trimmed by 4 bases and the J gene end by 9 bases; junction bases not matched to a gene: 11. The CDR3 region is CATSEGEQAGSEQFF. The CDR3 bases are TGTGCCACCAGTGAGGGGGAACAAGCGGGGAGTGAGCAGTTCTTC.